This T cell receptor (beta chain) was captured by sequencing in a study of pediatric ulcerative colitis. One to two pinch biopsies were taken from the rectum during colonoscopy. Sequencing depth was up to 500,000 reads per sample. Sequenced by immunoSEQ multiplex PCR; TCRdb stores in-frame clones only, minus some. The sample includes about 22,000 clones, roughly 70% seen only once; the top ten take around 15%. Material: gut tissue. This TCR derives from a boy under 18 with severe ulcerative colitis.

In nucleotides, the CDR3 is TGTGCCAGCAGCTTCGGTAGGAACTATGGCTACACCTTC. Residues: CASSFGRNYGYTF. The chain combines TRBV7-2 with TRBJ1-2; D is ambiguous. From germline, CDR1 is SGHTA and CDR2 FQGNSA. The CDR3 contains 13 residues. Between the trimmed V and J ends, which lost 3 bases and 2 bases, there was a span of 7 bases. The full variable domain, with the rest looked up from reference TRBV7-2 and TRBJ1-2, is GAGVSQSPSNKVTEKGKDVELRCDPISGHTALYWYRQSLGQGLEFLIYFQGNSAPDKSGLPSDRFSAERTGGSVSTLTIQRTQQEDSAVYLCASSFGRNYGYTFGSGTRLTVV.